Following are 15 T cell receptor beta chains from one sample sequenced in a study of blood T cell repertoires in COVID-19. Sequencing used immunoSEQ multiplex PCR; TCRdb keeps in-frame clones, though not all of them. The sample lists approximately 80,000 clones, over 75% occurring once. The specimen sequenced was peripheral blood. All receptors come from a woman of 80 years or more with COVID-19, enrolled during active disease.

The rearrangement links TRBV30 to TRBJ2-6; no reliable D call. The CDR3 contains 14 residues. The V and J ends lost 2 bases and 0 bases respectively, with 5 bases between them. Germline lookup yields CDR1 GTSNPN and CDR2 SVGIG (reference sequence). CDR3 in DNA: TGTGCCTGGAGTAGAGGCTCTGGGGCCAACGTCCTGACTTTC. Residues: CAWSRGSGANVLTF.

This chain links TRBV27 with TRBJ1-3; maybe TRBD1 (6 bases). The CDR3 has 15 residues. The V and J ends lost 3 bases and 1 base respectively, with 10 bases between them. The V gene's germline CDR1 is MNHEY and CDR2 SMNVEV (reference sequence). The CDR3 loop is CASSFTRGSGNTIYF. The CDR3, as DNA: TGTGCCAGCAGTTTTACCAGGGGATCTGGAAACACCATATATTTT.

The rearrangement joins TRBV19 to TRBJ2-7; TRBD1 aligns across 7 bases. V was pared by 6 bases and J by 0 bases, with 23 bases of the junction left unmatched. Germline V lookup: CDR1 LNHDA, CDR2 SQIVND (reference sequence). The CDR3 consists of 20 residues. The CDR3, as DNA: TGTGCCAGTAGCCCGACCCCCGGGACAGTAGGCTTCATGCACTCCTACGAGCAGTACTTC. It translates to CASSPTPGTVGFMHSYEQYF. The variable domain in full, with the rest retrieved from reference TRBV19 and TRBJ2-7, is DGGITQSPKYLFRKEGQNVTLSCEQNLNHDAMYWYRQDPGQGLRLIYYSQIVNDFQKGDIAEGYSVSREKKESFPLTVTSAQKNPTAFYLCASSPTPGTVGFMHSYEQYFGPGTRLTVT.

The CDR3 protein is CATTGTSYNEQFF. Written as DNA, the CDR3 is TGTGCCACCACCGGGACTTCATACAATGAGCAGTTCTTC. This sequence joins TRBV28 and TRBJ2-1, with a weak D call TRBD2 (6 bases). The germline CDR1 and CDR2 sequences are MDHEN and SYDVKM. Trimming pared 10 bases from V and 4 bases from J, leaving 14 bases between. This CDR3 is built from 13 residues.

The gene calls are TRBV9 and TRBJ1-2, with 7 bases aligning to TRBD1. The CDR3 is 14 residues long. Germline trimming cut 0 bases from V and 6 bases from J; bases unmatched to any gene: 5. Germline values: CDR1 SGDLS, CDR2 YYNGEE. The CDR3: CASSVADRVDGYTF. The CDR3 nucleotides are TGTGCCAGCAGCGTAGCCGACAGGGTCGATGGCTACACCTTC.

DNA for the CDR3: TGTGCCAGCAGTGCCAATACAGGGGGCCTTTACTTC. This sequence encodes CASSANTGGLYF. This rearrangement joins TRBV25-1 to TRBJ2-7; 9 bases fit TRBD1. In germline, CDR1 is MGHDK, CDR2 SYGVNS. This CDR3 region has 12 residues. The ends lost 4 bases at V and 13 bases at J; junction bases unmatched: 8.

The V gene is TRBV10-2, the J gene TRBJ1-5, with D possibly TRBD1 on 5 matching bases. The CDR3 extends over 14 amino acids. Germline V gene sequence: CDR1 WSHSY, CDR2 SAAADI. Between the trimmed V and J ends, which lost 1 base and 5 bases, there was a span of 9 bases. CDR3 region: CASSEWGGDQPQHF. CDR3 coding DNA: TGCGCCAGCAGTGAGTGGGGGGGGGATCAGCCCCAGCATTTT.

This chain joins TRBV5-1 and TRBJ2-1; 13 positions match TRBD2. The CDR3 has 17 amino acids. The J segment lost 9 bases and the V segment lost 0 bases, leaving 9 bases of the junction unmatched. CDR1 and CDR2 (germline): SGHRS, YFSETQ. CDR3 residues: CASSLALGLAGATEQFF. CDR3 nucleotides: TGCGCCAGCAGCTTGGCCCTTGGACTAGCGGGAGCCACTGAGCAGTTCTTC.

As concerns this clone: This specimen includes other DNA sequences encoding the same CDR3. The V gene is TRBV18, the J gene TRBJ2-7; weak D call: TRBD2 (5 bases). The CDR3 loop spans 14 amino acids. Trimming left V 3 bases short and J 0 bases short, with 9 bases between. The germline V gene has CDR1 KGHSH and CDR2 LQKENI. The CDR3 region is CASSPPSGSYEQYF. Written as DNA, the CDR3 is TGTGCCAGCTCACCCCCGAGCGGCTCCTACGAGCAGTACTTC.

The chain recombines TRBV2 with TRBJ1-4, with a weak D call TRBD1 (5 bases). This CDR3 has 15 amino acids. CDR1 is SNHLY, CDR2 FYNNEI, per germline. V was trimmed by 6 bases and J by 8 bases, leaving 19 bases between them. The CDR3 loop reads CASSDPGLPGEKLFF. The CDR3 DNA reads as TGTGCCAGCAGCGACCCGGGACTACCAGGGGAAAAACTGTTTTTT.

The rearrangement uses TRBV5-1 and TRBJ2-7; 10 bases map to TRBD2. The J segment lost 2 bases and the V segment lost 4 bases, leaving 6 bases of the junction unmatched. CDR3 length: 15 residues. Germline CDR1 and CDR2: SGHRS and YFSETQ. CDR3 amino acids: CASSPIAGGTYEQYF. The CDR3 DNA reads TGCGCCAGCAGCCCAATAGCGGGAGGTACCTACGAGCAGTACTTC.

The chain is built from TRBV30 and TRBJ2-7; D may be TRBD2 (7 bases). Trimming pared 1 base from V and 1 base from J, leaving 11 bases between. The CDR3 runs 14 residues. Germline V lookup: CDR1 GTSNPN, CDR2 SVGIG (reference sequence). The CDR3 spells CAWSGGGASYEQYF. Here the CDR3 DNA reads TGTGCCTGGAGTGGTGGGGGGGCATCCTACGAGCAGTACTTC.

The J gene is TRBJ1-1, the V gene TRBV5-1; TRBD1 is a possible D gene (5 bases). Germline assignment: CDR1 SGHRS and CDR2 YFSETQ. CDR3 length: 16 residues. Trimming removed 0 bases from V and 6 bases from J, with 18 bases in between. As DNA, the CDR3 is TGCGCCAGCAGCTTGGGTGACCAGGGTTATGGTGCTGAAGCTTTCTTT. This sequence encodes CASSLGDQGYGAEAFF.

The V gene is TRBV29-1, the J gene TRBJ1-3, with TRBD1 matching 10 bases. The CDR3 runs to 12 residues. Germline CDR1 SQVTM, CDR2 ANQGSEA. The V and J ends lost 7 bases and 8 bases, in that order; junction bases with no gene match: 5. The CDR3 coding sequence is TGCAGCGCGGGACAGGGGTCGGACACCATATATTTT. Translating it yields CSAGQGSDTIYF.

The chain employs TRBV7-9 and TRBJ1-4; no reliable D call. CDR3 size: 14 residues. The germline gives CDR1 SEHNR, CDR2 FQNEAQ (reference sequence). The ends were cut back, 2 bases at V and 0 bases at J, with 4 bases in the middle. Here the CDR3 DNA reads TGTGCCAGCAGCTTACAATCAACTAATGAAAAACTGTTTTTT. Its translation: CASSLQSTNEKLFF.